Each of the 8 T cell receptor beta chains below was sequenced from the same sample in a study of CD8 T cells in Susac syndrome. The RNA, roughly 0.45 to 1 ug, was put through reverse transcription using random hexamers. TCRdb reprocessed the immunoSEQ multiplex PCR reads with MiXCR, giving one entry per CDR3 protein. The table lists some 300,000 distinct CDR3 sequences, over 75% of them singletons, with around 0.2% in the top ten. Sequences were obtained from CD8+ T cells from PBMCs. The receptors stem from a human donor with multiple sclerosis.

This rearrangement joins TRBV5-5 to TRBJ2-7; maybe TRBD2 (5 bases). From germline, CDR1 is SGHKS and CDR2 YYEKEE (reference sequence). Trimming took 0 bases from V and 7 from J, leaving 17 bases between them. This CDR3 is built from 15 residues. In nucleotides, the CDR3 is TGTGCCAGCAGCTTGGTAGCCAGCTCGGGGTGGGAGCAGTACTTC. This sequence encodes CASSLVASSGWEQYF. Drawing the rest from reference TRBV5-5 and TRBJ2-7, the complete variable domain is DAGVTQSPTHLIKTRGQQVTLRCSPISGHKSVSWYQQVLGQGPQFIFQYYEKEERGRGNFPDRFSARQFPNYSSELNVNALLLGDSALYLCASSLVASSGWEQYFGPGTRLTVT.

The rearrangement links TRBV27 to TRBJ2-7; D is unclear. The CDR3 runs to 13 residues. Germline V lookup: CDR1 MNHEY, CDR2 SMNVEV (reference sequence). V was shortened by 3 bases and J by 2 bases, with 8 bases between the two germline ends. CDR3 DNA sequence: TGTGCCAGCAGTTTTTCAGGCACCTACGAGCAGTACTTC. This encodes CASSFSGTYEQYF.

The chain recombines TRBV7-6 with TRBJ2-1; 9 positions agree with TRBD2. Unmatched junction bases numbered 7, after V lost 6 bases and J lost 4 bases. CDR1 is SGHVS, CDR2 FNYEAQ, per germline. This CDR3 has 15 residues. CDR3 bases: TGTGCCAGCAGTCCCACAGCGGGAGGTTACAATGAGCAGTTCTTC. This encodes CASSPTAGGYNEQFF.

CDR3 nucleotide sequence: TGTGCCAGCAGCCCGGGACTAGCGGGGACCAATGAGCAGTTCTTC. Encoded protein: CASSPGLAGTNEQFF. This chain uses TRBV13 with TRBJ2-1, with 13 bases fitting TRBD2. Germline-derived CDR1 and CDR2 are PRHDT and FYEKMQ (reference sequence). V trimming: 5 bases; J trimming: 6 bases; junction bases outside the gene matches: 4. This CDR3 has 15 residues.

V usage is TRBV11-3 and J usage is TRBJ2-1; D is undetermined. Trimming removed 2 bases at V and 9 bases at J, with 11 bases between. The CDR3 consists of 13 residues. Germline V gene sequence: CDR1 SGHNT, CDR2 YENEEA. CDR3 coding DNA: TGTGCCAGCAGCTTATCTAGGCTGGGTGAGCAGTTCTTC. Residues: CASSLSRLGEQFF.

This chain connects TRBV28 to TRBJ1-1; D is unresolved. V was shortened by 6 bases and J by 1 base, with 12 bases between the two germline ends. The germline V gene has CDR1 MDHEN and CDR2 SYDVKM. This CDR3 spans 14 amino acids. CDR3 DNA sequence: TGTGCCAGCAGGGTTATTAGTGGGAACACTGAAGCTTTCTTT. It encodes CASRVISGNTEAFF.

The V and J genes are TRBV7-3 and TRBJ2-1, with 8 bases identical to TRBD2. V lost 2 bases and J lost 9; bases outside the gene matches: 9. Per germline, CDR1 SGHTA and CDR2 FQGTGA. The CDR3 is 15 residues long. CDR3 loop: CASSLYPGGRVEQFF. DNA for the CDR3: TGTGCCAGCAGCTTATACCCGGGAGGGCGGGTTGAGCAGTTCTTC.

V gene TRBV11-1 combines with J gene TRBJ2-5, with TRBD1 matching 10 bases. Germline lookup yields CDR1 SGHAT and CDR2 FQDESV (reference sequence). This CDR3 is built from 16 residues. V trimming: 6 bases; J trimming: 2 bases; junction bases outside the gene matches: 9. The CDR3 sequence: CASRPWGQGKQETQYF. The CDR3 region has the DNA TGTGCCAGCAGACCCTGGGGACAGGGGAAGCAAGAGACCCAGTACTTC.